Shown below are 31 T cell receptor beta chains from a single sample sequenced in a study of cytotoxic CD8 clonotypes in ibrutinib-treated CLL. TCRdb's copy holds only in-frame clones and misses some; the assay was immunoSEQ multiplex PCR. The table shows 68,000 or so clones, with roughly two thirds occurring only once. The sequences come from PBMCs, collected after 12 months of ibrutinib treatment. These receptors all stem from a human donor with chronic lymphocytic leukemia.

This clone was observed a handful of times. CDR3 bases: TGTGCCAGCAGTTCCCGTTATTTGGGGGGCGCTAACTATGGCTACACCTTC. Translation: CASSSRYLGGANYGYTF. The chain employs TRBV28 and TRBJ1-2; a possible D gene is TRBD1 (6 bases). CDR3 length equals 17 residues. V lost 4 bases and J lost 0, with 18 bases in between. CDR1 is MDHEN and CDR2 is SYDVKM in the germline V gene.

CDR3 loop: CASSISATTSTDTQYF. CDR3 nucleotide sequence: TGTGCCAGTAGTATTAGTGCTACCACTAGCACAGATACGCAGTATTTT. The chain couples TRBV19 to TRBJ2-3; no reliable D call. V was clipped by 3 bases and J by 0 bases, with 13 bases between them. The CDR3 consists of 16 residues. Germline V gene lookup returns CDR1 LNHDA and CDR2 SQIVND (reference sequence).

The chain joins TRBV4-3 to TRBJ2-5; the D gene could be TRBD1 or TRBD2 (5 bases each). V dropped 4 bases and J dropped 4 bases, with 22 bases sitting between them. From germline, CDR1 is LGHNA and CDR2 YSLEER. This CDR3 region has 17 residues. CDR3: CASSPGARAQRGETQYF. CDR3 nucleotides: TGCGCCAGCAGCCCCGGGGCGCGGGCACAAAGGGGAGAGACCCAGTACTTC.

The chain couples TRBV5-1 to TRBJ2-1; 11 bases line up with TRBD2. There are 14 residues in the CDR3. With V trimmed by 7 bases and J by 5 bases, 5 bases remained unmatched. Germline CDR1 reads SGHRS; CDR2 reads YFSETQ. The CDR3 bases are TGCGCCAGCGCGACTAGCGGGGCGAACAATGAGCAGTTCTTC. It translates to CASATSGANNEQFF.

The chain employs TRBV9 and TRBJ2-3; the D call may be TRBD1 or TRBD2 (5 bases each). CDR3 length: 15 amino acids. Germline V gene lookup returns CDR1 SGDLS and CDR2 YYNGEE. V was pared by 2 bases and J by 6 bases, with 16 bases between. CDR3 in amino acids: CASSVSGQPTDTQYF. The CDR3 DNA follows: TGTGCCAGCAGCGTTTCGGGGCAGCCCACCGATACGCAGTATTTT.

This chain uses TRBV15 with TRBJ1-3; maybe TRBD1 (5 bases). The CDR3 has 17 amino acids. V shed 5 bases and J shed 0 bases, with 17 bases lying between them. The germline V gene has CDR1 LNHNV and CDR2 YYDKDF (reference sequence). The CDR3 here is CATSSRGTGFSGNTIYF. The CDR3 bases are TGTGCCACCAGCTCCCGTGGGACGGGATTCTCTGGAAACACCATATATTTT. The whole variable domain, filled in from reference TRBV15 and TRBJ1-3, reads DAMVIQNPRYQVTQFGKPVTLSCSQTLNHNVMYWYQQKSSQAPKLLFHYYDKDFNNEADTPDNFQSRRPNTSFCFLDIRSPGLGDTAMYLCATSSRGTGFSGNTIYFGEGSWLTVV.

The chain uses TRBV29-1 and TRBJ2-7, with 9 positions matching TRBD2. The length of the CDR3 is 13 residues. CDR1 is SQVTM, CDR2 ANQGSEA, per germline. After removal of 6 bases from V and 6 bases from J, the junction contained 9 bases not matched to a gene. DNA of the CDR3: TGCAGCGTGCGGGAGGGGACCTTCGGCGAGCAGTACTTC. It encodes CSVREGTFGEQYF.

This clone was observed a handful of times. The chain recombines TRBV2 with TRBJ2-7; no clear D gene. Between the trimmed V and J ends, which lost 4 bases and 2 bases, there was a span of 12 bases. The CDR3 sequence is 14 residues long. Per the germline V gene, CDR1 is SNHLY and CDR2 is FYNNEI. The CDR3 region has the DNA TGTGCCAGCAGTGGGGCACGGGTCCCCTACGAGCAGTACTTC. Its protein product is CASSGARVPYEQYF. Full variable domain (missing parts from reference TRBV2 and TRBJ2-7): EPEVTQTPSHQVTQMGQEVILRCVPISNHLYFYWYRQILGQKVEFLVSFYNNEISEKSEIFDDQFSVERPDGSNFTLKIRSTKLEDSAMYFCASSGARVPYEQYFGPGTRLTVT.

This chain links TRBV4-3 with TRBJ2-2; 8 bases are shared with TRBD1. This CDR3 contains 16 residues. From germline, CDR1 is LGHNA and CDR2 YSLEER. V trimming: 0 bases; J trimming: 6 bases; junction bases outside the gene matches: 6. The CDR3 DNA reads as TGCGCCAGCAGCCAAGAAATAACAGGGGGAGCCGGGGAGCTGTTTTTT. It specifies CASSQEITGGAGELFF.

The CDR3 DNA sequence: TGCGCCAGCAGTCCACGGGCCAGCACTGAAGCTTTCTTT. Amino acid sequence: CASSPRASTEAFF. The genes are TRBV5-1 and TRBJ1-1; D gene uncertain. Trimming took off 5 bases at V and 4 bases at J, with 12 bases between the two ends. Germline CDR1 is SGHRS and CDR2 is YFSETQ. The CDR3 contains 13 residues.

V gene TRBV5-1 combines with J gene TRBJ1-2, with D tentatively TRBD1 (5 bases). The ends were cut back, 4 bases at V and 7 bases at J, with 20 bases in the middle. Germline loops: CDR1 SGHRS, CDR2 YFSETQ. This CDR3 is 15 amino acids long. Here the CDR3 DNA reads TGCGCCAGCAGCCCAGACGGCCCGGGGCAGTCTGGCTACACCTTC. Translating gives CASSPDGPGQSGYTF.

The chain couples TRBV7-9 to TRBJ1-4; possibly TRBD1 for D (5 bases). This CDR3 has 15 residues. The V end was cut by 6 bases, the J end by 2 bases, with 13 bases between. Germline assignment: CDR1 SEHNR and CDR2 FQNEAQ (reference sequence). The CDR3: CASSRGDHTNEKLFF. In nucleotides, the CDR3 is TGTGCCAGCAGTCGAGGGGACCACACTAATGAAAAACTGTTTTTT.

This clone occurred once. The V and J genes are TRBV5-3 and TRBJ2-5; TRBD1 aligns across 7 bases. TRBV5-3 falls under the ORF class, with uncertain function. The J segment lost 0 bases and the V segment lost 2 bases, leaving 1 base of the junction unmatched. CDR3 size: 14 residues. The chain's CDR3 is CARSLDRDQETQYF. The CDR3 DNA sequence: TGTGCCAGAAGCTTAGACAGGGACCAAGAGACCCAGTACTTC.

The chain carries TRBV5-1 and TRBJ2-5; D may match TRBD1 or TRBD2 (5 bases each). Trimming left V 0 bases short and J 0 bases short, with 24 bases between. The CDR3 is made up of 20 amino acids. Looked up from germline, CDR1 is SGHRS and CDR2 is YFSETQ. Here the CDR3 DNA reads TGCGCCAGCAGCTTGGAGATCGGGCAGGGAGAGTTCTCGTACCAAGAGACCCAGTACTTC. This translates into CASSLEIGQGEFSYQETQYF. The whole variable domain, remainder taken from reference TRBV5-1 and TRBJ2-5, is KAGVTQTPRYLIKTRGQQVTLSCSPISGHRSVSWYQQTPGQGLQFLFEYFSETQRNKGNFPGRFSGRQFSNSRSEMNVSTLELGDSALYLCASSLEIGQGEFSYQETQYFGPGTRLLVL.

This clone has just a few counts. In the same sample, other DNA sequences code for this CDR3. The chain joins TRBV18 to TRBJ1-1; 7 bases map to TRBD1. The CDR3 is 14 residues long. The germline gives CDR1 KGHSH, CDR2 LQKENI. Trimming at V came to 3 bases and at J to 0 bases, leaving 1 base not matched to a gene. The CDR3 sequence is CASSPGTVNTEAFF. The CDR3 DNA follows: TGTGCCAGCTCACCCGGGACAGTGAACACTGAAGCTTTCTTT.

The chain carries TRBV7-9 and TRBJ1-1; unclear D gene. V lost 3 bases, J lost 3 bases, and 11 bases lay in between. Germline CDR1 is SEHNR and CDR2 is FQNEAQ (reference sequence). This CDR3 has 14 amino acids. The CDR3 here is CASSFGVGYTEAFF. DNA for the CDR3: TGTGCCAGCAGCTTTGGGGTTGGTTACACTGAAGCTTTCTTT.

The chain links TRBV4-3 to TRBJ2-7; possible D gene TRBD1, 5 bases. The V end was cut by 0 bases, the J end by 3 bases, with 9 bases between. Germline CDR1 LGHNA, CDR2 YSLEER. This CDR3 has 14 amino acids. In nucleotides, the CDR3 is TGCGCCAGCAGCCAAGACAGGGTCCTCTACGAGCAGTACTTC. Protein product: CASSQDRVLYEQYF.

For the CDR3, the DNA is TGTGCCAGCAGCTCCCGGGCCTCCTACAATGAGCAGTTCTTC. It is translated as CASSSRASYNEQFF. V and J are TRBV7-9 and TRBJ2-1; D remains unclear. In germline, CDR1 is SEHNR, CDR2 FQNEAQ (reference sequence). The CDR3 is made up of 14 amino acids. V was trimmed by 4 bases and J by 0 bases, leaving 7 bases between them.

The chain recombines TRBV10-1 with TRBJ2-7; TRBD1 aligns across 7 bases. Germline trimming cut 6 bases from V and 9 bases from J; bases unmatched to any gene: 11. The germline V gene encodes CDR1 WNHNN and CDR2 SYGVQD (reference sequence). The CDR3 totals 13 residues. CDR3 amino acids: CASSPDREVGQYF. The CDR3 DNA follows: TGCGCCAGCAGCCCAGACAGGGAAGTTGGGCAGTACTTC.

V gene TRBV28 combines with J gene TRBJ1-1; possibly TRBD1 for D (5 bases). Germline V lookup: CDR1 MDHEN, CDR2 SYDVKM. The CDR3 totals 12 residues. V was shortened by 8 bases and J by 5 bases, with 12 bases between the two germline ends. This CDR3 reads CASRQLVTEAFF. The CDR3 DNA follows: TGTGCCAGCCGACAGTTAGTTACTGAAGCTTTCTTT.

The sample holds one count of this clone. This chain joins TRBV5-1 and TRBJ2-5, with 7 nucleotides matching TRBD1. CDR1 and CDR2 (germline): SGHRS, YFSETQ. The CDR3 consists of 16 residues. Germline trimming cut 4 bases from V and 0 bases from J; bases unmatched to any gene: 9. The DNA of the CDR3 is TGCGCCAGCAGCCTACGACAGGGTACCTACCAAGAGACCCAGTACTTC. Amino acid sequence: CASSLRQGTYQETQYF.

This clone has only a few counts. The rearrangement joins TRBV5-6 to TRBJ1-6; no clear D gene. The CDR3 is 14 residues long. The germline V and J ends were trimmed by 4 bases and 10 bases, with 15 bases remaining between them. CDR1 SGHDT and CDR2 YYEEEE come from the germline V gene. The CDR3 DNA is TGTGCCAGCAGCCTTAGCCTCGTTGGGTCACCCCTCCACTTT. Its protein is CASSLSLVGSPLHF. Full variable domain (missing parts from reference TRBV5-6 and TRBJ1-6): DAGVTQSPTHLIKTRGQQVTLRCSPKSGHDTVSWYQQALGQGPQFIFQYYEEEERQRGNFPDRFSGHQFPNYSSELNVNALLLGDSALYLCASSLSLVGSPLHFGNGTRLTVT.

The chain couples TRBV6-1 to TRBJ1-2, with D uncertain. Germline lookup yields CDR1 MNHNS and CDR2 SASEGT. The germline V and J ends were trimmed by 3 bases and 3 bases, with 14 bases remaining between them. CDR3 length equals 15 residues. In DNA form, the CDR3 reads TGTGCCAGCAGTGATTTTCGCCGAGGCGACTATGGCTACACCTTC. Amino acid sequence: CASSDFRRGDYGYTF.

This rearrangement joins TRBV7-9 to TRBJ2-3, with 11 bases fitting TRBD2. CDR1 is SEHNR, CDR2 FQNEAQ, per germline (reference sequence). CDR3 length equals 16 residues. After removal of 7 bases from V and 1 base from J, the junction contained 7 bases not matched to a gene. CDR3 sequence: CASNRRGLAGTDTQYF. CDR3 in DNA: TGTGCCAGCAACAGAAGGGGACTAGCGGGCACAGATACGCAGTATTTT. Drawing the rest from reference TRBV7-9 and TRBJ2-3, the complete variable domain is DTGVSQNPRHKITKRGQNVTFRCDPISEHNRLYWYRQTLGQGPEFLTYFQNEAQLEKSRLLSDRFSAERPKGSFSTLEIQRTEQGDSAMYLCASNRRGLAGTDTQYFGPGTRLTVL.

V and J are TRBV5-4 and TRBJ2-5; perhaps TRBD2 as D (5 bases). Trimming cost V 4 bases and J 4 bases, with 17 bases left between them. The CDR3 covers 15 residues. The V gene's germline CDR1 is SGHNT and CDR2 YYREEE (reference sequence). CDR3 sequence reads: CASSLDPGVVETQYF. DNA for the CDR3: TGTGCCAGCAGCCTCGACCCCGGGGTCGTAGAGACCCAGTACTTC.

This clone was found a few times. This sequence joins TRBV29-1 and TRBJ2-3, with 7 bases that match TRBD2. J gave up 6 bases and V 3 bases, and 18 bases lay outside the gene matches. The CDR3 loop spans 17 amino acids. Germline V gene sequence: CDR1 SQVTM, CDR2 ANQGSEA. Written as DNA, the CDR3 is TGCAGCGTTGACCCCCGTGGGGAGGGACGGTCTGTGGATACGCAGTATTTT. It codes for CSVDPRGEGRSVDTQYF.

The rearrangement uses TRBV29-1 and TRBJ2-1; D gene uncertain. Per the germline V gene, CDR1 is SQVTM and CDR2 is ANQGSEA. V was shortened by 3 bases and J by 7 bases, with 10 bases between the two germline ends. The length of the CDR3 is 12 residues. In nucleotides, the CDR3 is TGCAGCGTTGAGCTATGGGGTAATGAGCAGTTCTTC. Residues: CSVELWGNEQFF.

This clone was detected only a few times. The chain has TRBV6-5 and TRBJ1-4; 7 positions agree with TRBD1. Germline CDR1 and CDR2: MNHEY and SVGAGI. The CDR3 has 14 amino acids. The ends lost 6 bases at V and 5 bases at J; junction bases unmatched: 6. CDR3 amino acids: CASRPDRENEKLFF. CDR3 nucleotides: TGTGCCAGCAGACCAGACAGGGAGAATGAAAAACTGTTTTTT.

The J gene is TRBJ2-5, the V gene TRBV7-9, with D perhaps TRBD2 (6 bases). The CDR3 contains 13 residues. The germline V and J ends were trimmed by 3 bases and 5 bases, with 10 bases remaining between them. CDR1 and CDR2 from the germline V gene are SEHNR and FQNEAQ (reference sequence). The CDR3 loop is CASSLTRMETQYF. The CDR3 DNA reads as TGTGCCAGCAGCTTGACTAGAATGGAGACCCAGTACTTC.

The chain uses TRBV28 and TRBJ2-1; 16 bases are shared with TRBD2. There are 16 residues in the CDR3. Germline V CDR1 and CDR2: MDHEN, SYDVKM. Trimming took 4 bases from V and 6 from J; bases not matched to a gene: 3. CDR3 sequence reads: CASSSGTSGGANEQFF. CDR3 coding DNA: TGTGCCAGCAGTTCCGGGACTAGCGGGGGGGCCAATGAGCAGTTCTTC.

The chain links TRBV6-5 to TRBJ1-1; D is undetermined. Deletions cut 0 bases from V and 0 bases from J, with 11 bases between. Germline-derived CDR1 and CDR2 are MNHEY and SVGAGI. The CDR3 contains 16 residues. CDR3 loop: CASSYSMGSLNTEAFF. In DNA, the CDR3 is TGTGCCAGCAGTTACTCGATGGGGTCCCTGAACACTGAAGCTTTCTTT.